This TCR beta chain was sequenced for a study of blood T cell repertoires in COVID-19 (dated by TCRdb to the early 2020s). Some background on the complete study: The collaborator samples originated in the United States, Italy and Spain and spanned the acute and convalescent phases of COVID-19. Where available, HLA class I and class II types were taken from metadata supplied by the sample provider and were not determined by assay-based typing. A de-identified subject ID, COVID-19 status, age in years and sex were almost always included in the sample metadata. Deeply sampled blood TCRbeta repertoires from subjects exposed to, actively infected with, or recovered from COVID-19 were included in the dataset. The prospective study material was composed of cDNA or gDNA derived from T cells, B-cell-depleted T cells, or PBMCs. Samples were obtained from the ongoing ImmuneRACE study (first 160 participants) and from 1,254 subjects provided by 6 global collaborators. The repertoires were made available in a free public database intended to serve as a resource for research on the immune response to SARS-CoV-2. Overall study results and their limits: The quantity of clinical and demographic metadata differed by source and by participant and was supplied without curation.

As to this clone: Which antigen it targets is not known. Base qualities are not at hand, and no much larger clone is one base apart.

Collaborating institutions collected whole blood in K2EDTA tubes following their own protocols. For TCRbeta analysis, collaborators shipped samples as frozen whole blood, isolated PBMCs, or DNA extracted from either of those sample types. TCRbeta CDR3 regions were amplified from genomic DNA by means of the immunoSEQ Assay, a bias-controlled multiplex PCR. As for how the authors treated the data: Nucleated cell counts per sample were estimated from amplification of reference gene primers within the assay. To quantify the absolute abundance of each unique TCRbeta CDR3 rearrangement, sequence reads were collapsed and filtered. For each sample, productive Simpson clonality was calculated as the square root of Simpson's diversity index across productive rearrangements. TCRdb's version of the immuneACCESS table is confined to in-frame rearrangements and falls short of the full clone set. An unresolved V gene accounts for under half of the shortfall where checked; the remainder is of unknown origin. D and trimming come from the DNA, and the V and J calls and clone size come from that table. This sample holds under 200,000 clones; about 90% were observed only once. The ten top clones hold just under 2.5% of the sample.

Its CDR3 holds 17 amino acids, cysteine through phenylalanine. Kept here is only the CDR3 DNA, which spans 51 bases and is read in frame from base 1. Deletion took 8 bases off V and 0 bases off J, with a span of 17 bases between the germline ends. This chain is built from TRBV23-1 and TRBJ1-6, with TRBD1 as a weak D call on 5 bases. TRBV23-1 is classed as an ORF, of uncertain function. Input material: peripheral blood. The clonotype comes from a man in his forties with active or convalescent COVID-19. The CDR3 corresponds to CASAVQDTSSYNSPLHF. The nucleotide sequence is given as TGCGCCAGCGCAGTACAGGACACGAGCTCCTATAATTCACCCCTCCACTTT.